This TCR beta chain originates from a study of blood T cell repertoires in COVID-19. Across the whole study: The cDNA or gDNA used as material had been derived from T cells, B-cell-depleted T cells, or PBMCs.

Participants' reported clinical history set cohort assignment. After removal of 3 bases from V and 8 bases from J, the junction contained 15 bases not matched to a gene. The CDR3 length is 18 residues. Germline V gene lookup returns CDR1 SGDLS and CDR2 YYNGEE. Using immunoSEQ multiplex PCR, the repertoire was profiled, and TCRdb retains in-frame clones only, with some absent. The top ten clones hold over 4% of a sample with roughly 280,000 clones, about 87% of them seen once. This TCR was sampled from a woman in her 30s with acute COVID-19. Sequenced: PBMCs or T cells enriched from blood (not recorded which). J is TRBJ2-2 and V is TRBV9, with 11 bases that match TRBD2. The CDR3 loop is CASSGPRLAGGTIGELFF. Written as DNA, the CDR3 is TGTGCCAGCAGCGGGCCCCGGCTAGCGGGAGGCACAATTGGGGAGCTGTTTTTT.